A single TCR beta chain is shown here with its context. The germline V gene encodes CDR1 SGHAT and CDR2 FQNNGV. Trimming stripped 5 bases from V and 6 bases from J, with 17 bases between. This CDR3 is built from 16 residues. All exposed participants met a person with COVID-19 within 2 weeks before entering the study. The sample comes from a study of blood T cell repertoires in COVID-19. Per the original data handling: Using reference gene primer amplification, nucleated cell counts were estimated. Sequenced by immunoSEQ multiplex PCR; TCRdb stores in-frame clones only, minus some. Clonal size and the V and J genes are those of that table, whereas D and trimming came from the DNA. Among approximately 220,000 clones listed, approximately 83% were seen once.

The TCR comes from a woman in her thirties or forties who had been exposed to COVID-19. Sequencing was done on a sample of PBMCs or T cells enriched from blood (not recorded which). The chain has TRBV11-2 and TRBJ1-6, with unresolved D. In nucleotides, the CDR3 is TGTGCCAGCAGCCCCCCCGCCGCCGCGGGTAATTCACCCCTCCACTTT. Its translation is CASSPPAAAGNSPLHF.